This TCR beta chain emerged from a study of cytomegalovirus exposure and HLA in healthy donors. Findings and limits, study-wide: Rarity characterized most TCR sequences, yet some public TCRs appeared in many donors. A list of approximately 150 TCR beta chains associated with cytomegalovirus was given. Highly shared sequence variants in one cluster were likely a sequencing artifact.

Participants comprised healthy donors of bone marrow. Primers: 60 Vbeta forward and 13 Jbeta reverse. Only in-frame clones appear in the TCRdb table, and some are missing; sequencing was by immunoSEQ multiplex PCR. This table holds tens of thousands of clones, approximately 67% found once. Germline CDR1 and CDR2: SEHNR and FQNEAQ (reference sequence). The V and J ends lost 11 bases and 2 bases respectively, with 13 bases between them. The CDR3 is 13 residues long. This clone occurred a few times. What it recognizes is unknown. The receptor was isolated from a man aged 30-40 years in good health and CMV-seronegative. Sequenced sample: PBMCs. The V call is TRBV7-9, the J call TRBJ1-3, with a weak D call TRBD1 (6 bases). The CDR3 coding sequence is TGTGCCCTCACAGGGCTGGCTGGAAACACCATATATTTT. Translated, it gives CALTGLAGNTIYF.